Sequencing of this TCR beta chain was carried out in a study of shared clonotypes between healthy human individuals. Findings of the study overall: A handful of donors shared around 5% of their naive CD4 clonotypes.

TCRdb keeps only in-frame clones here, not all; method: immunoSEQ multiplex PCR. In the table there are roughly 1,500,000 clones, approximately 98% of which are singletons. Comments on this clone: Its antigen is undetermined.

Source material: naive CD4+ T cells sorted from blood. Subset in this sample: CD45RA+ positively selected. The sequence was obtained from a man aged 25 to 45 in good health.

The CDR3 here is CASSCNQRGRWEQFF. The CDR3 region has the DNA TGTGCCAGCAGCTGTAACCAGAGGGGTAGATGGGAGCAGTTCTTC. The rearrangement joins TRBV11-2 to TRBJ2-1; D is tentatively TRBD1 or TRBD2 (5 bases each). The CDR3 has 15 amino acids. The germline gives CDR1 SGHAT, CDR2 FQNNGV. Deletions cut 4 bases from V and 10 bases from J, with 20 bases between.